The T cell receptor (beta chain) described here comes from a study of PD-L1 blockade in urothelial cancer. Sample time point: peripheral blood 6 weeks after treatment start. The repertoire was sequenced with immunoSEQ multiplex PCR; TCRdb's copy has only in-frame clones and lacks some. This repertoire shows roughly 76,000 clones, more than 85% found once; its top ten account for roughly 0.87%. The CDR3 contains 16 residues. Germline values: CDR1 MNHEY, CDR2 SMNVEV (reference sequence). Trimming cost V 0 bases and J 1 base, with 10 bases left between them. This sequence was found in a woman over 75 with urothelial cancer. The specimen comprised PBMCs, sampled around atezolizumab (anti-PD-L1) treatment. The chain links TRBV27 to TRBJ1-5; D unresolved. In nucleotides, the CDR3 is TGTGCCAGCAGTTTATCAGGGAGGCTGAGCAATCAGCCCCAGCATTTT. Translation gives CASSLSGRLSNQPQHF.